This entry is about one T cell receptor beta chain. Its antigen is currently unknown. Researchers ran the PCR with 60 Vbeta and 13 Jbeta primers. Assay used: immunoSEQ multiplex PCR; TCRdb lists only in-frame clones, some missing. The table lists under 150,000 clones, over 80% of them singletons. The data were taken from a study of cytomegalovirus exposure and HLA in healthy donors. On the study more broadly: Genetic ancestry analysis placed 81% of the 300 to 400 donors that were genotyped in the Caucasian-associated cluster.

Study-level findings and limits: The Asian-associated ancestry cluster reportedly had fewer N-insertions than the approximately 670-donor mean in a later analysis. The study recorded over 150 TCR beta chains that were cytomegalovirus-associated.

V lost 1 base to trimming and J lost 7 bases, with 10 bases between them. The CDR3 runs 13 residues. CDR1 and CDR2 (germline): LNHNV, YYDKDF (reference sequence). Sequencing used PBMCs. This sequence was found in a boy younger than 18 in good health and CMV-seronegative. The V call is TRBV15, the J call TRBJ1-1, with D unclear. DNA for the CDR3: TGTGCCACCAGCAGAGGGGCCGGAATTGAAGCTTTCTTT. Translated, it gives CATSRGAGIEAFF.